The 31 T cell receptor beta chains below come from one sample, sequenced in a study of T cell changes during pregnancy in multiple sclerosis. The data were produced by immunoSEQ multiplex PCR, yet TCRdb's version contains in-frame clones alone and is incomplete. The profile covers under 50,000 clones, with over 90% appearing a single time and less than 6.5% taken by the ten largest. Sequencing used CD8+ T cells from peripheral blood mononuclear cells, obtained in the first trimester of pregnancy. The receptors here all came from a female donor with multiple sclerosis, enrolled in a pregnancy study.

The chain uses TRBV5-1 and TRBJ1-2, with D possibly matching TRBD1 (6 bases). The V gene's germline CDR1 is SGHRS and CDR2 YFSETQ. V was trimmed by 4 bases and J by 2 bases, leaving 9 bases between them. CDR3 length: 13 amino acids. This CDR3 is CASSLGTNYGYTF. CDR3 sequence (DNA): TGCGCCAGCAGCCTGGGGACAAACTATGGCTACACCTTC.

This chain uses TRBV7-3 with TRBJ2-1; perhaps TRBD1 as D (6 bases). Trimming removed 5 bases from V and 5 bases from J, with 13 bases in between. CDR1 SGHTA and CDR2 FQGTGA come from the germline V gene. The CDR3 is 14 residues long. This chain's CDR3 is CASSPLGGDNEQFF. CDR3 bases: TGTGCCAGCAGCCCCTTAGGGGGAGACAATGAGCAGTTCTTC. Based on the CDR3 plus reference TRBV7-3 and TRBJ2-1, the full variable domain is GAGVSQTPSNKVTEKGKYVELRCDPISGHTALYWYRQSLGQGPEFLIYFQGTGAADDSGLPNDRFFAVRPEGSVSTLKIQRTERGDSAVYLCASSPLGGDNEQFFGPGTRLTVL.

The V and J genes are TRBV27 and TRBJ1-4; TRBD1 matches 7 bases. This CDR3 is 16 amino acids long. J gave up 6 bases and V 0 bases, and 7 bases lay outside the gene matches. The germline V gene encodes CDR1 MNHEY and CDR2 SMNVEV (reference sequence). The CDR3 spells CASSLSMGRGDEKLFF. Written as DNA, the CDR3 is TGTGCCAGCAGTTTATCGATGGGCAGGGGGGATGAAAAACTGTTTTTT. The complete variable domain, with remaining parts taken from reference TRBV27 and TRBJ1-4, reads EAQVTQNPRYLITVTGKKLTVTCSQNMNHEYMSWYRQDPGLGLRQIYYSMNVEVTDKGDVPEGYKVSRKEKRNFPLILESPSPNQTSLYFCASSLSMGRGDEKLFFGSGTQLSVL.

The gene calls are TRBV2 and TRBJ2-7; TRBD2 agrees at 9 bases. The V gene end was trimmed by 7 bases and the J gene end by 9 bases; junction bases not matched to a gene: 4. In germline, CDR1 is SNHLY, CDR2 FYNNEI. This CDR3 comprises 11 residues. In nucleotides, the CDR3 is TGTGCCAGCATTAGCGGGAGCGGGCAGTACTTC. As protein: CASISGSGQYF.

The CDR3 DNA reads TGTGCCAGTAGTATGGGAGGGAGCAATCAGCCCCAGCATTTT. It codes for CASSMGGSNQPQHF. The V and J genes are TRBV19 and TRBJ1-5; no definite D call. CDR1 is LNHDA and CDR2 is SQIVND in the germline V gene (reference sequence). The CDR3 runs 14 residues. The germline V and J ends were trimmed by 3 bases and 1 base, with 7 bases remaining between them. Full variable domain (remainder filled in from reference TRBV19 and TRBJ1-5): DGGITQSPKYLFRKEGQNVTLSCEQNLNHDAMYWYRQDPGQGLRLIYYSQIVNDFQKGDIAEGYSVSREKKESFPLTVTSAQKNPTAFYLCASSMGGSNQPQHFGDGTRLSIL.

This chain uses TRBV28 with TRBJ2-7; 7 bases align to TRBD2. The junction had 14 bases not matched to a gene; V was cut back by 1 base and J by 5 bases. Looked up from germline, CDR1 is MDHEN and CDR2 is SYDVKM. This CDR3 has 17 residues. The CDR3: CASSLLLGGSYGNEQYF. DNA of the CDR3: TGTGCCAGCAGTTTATTATTGGGCGGGAGTTATGGTAACGAGCAGTACTTC.

The sample holds one count of this clone. The V and J genes are TRBV14 and TRBJ2-7; D remains ambiguous. In germline, CDR1 is SGHDN, CDR2 FVKESK. The CDR3 contains 12 residues. The V gene lost 4 bases and the J gene lost 0 bases, with 4 bases spanning the gap. The CDR3 DNA reads TGTGCCAGCAGCCCCAGCTCCTACGAGCAGTACTTC. As protein: CASSPSSYEQYF.

This sequence joins TRBV7-8 and TRBJ2-5; D is unclear. The germline V gene encodes CDR1 SGHVS and CDR2 FQNEAQ. This CDR3 is 15 amino acids long. V lost 2 bases to trimming and J lost 2 bases, with 12 bases between them. Here the CDR3 reads CASSLFVGIQETQYF. CDR3 bases: TGTGCCAGCAGCTTATTTGTCGGTATACAAGAGACCCAGTACTTC.

This chain uses TRBV29-1 with TRBJ1-5; 8 bases are a match to TRBD1. The V gene end was trimmed by 2 bases and the J gene end by 4 bases; junction bases not matched to a gene: 7. There are 15 residues in the CDR3. Germline lookup yields CDR1 SQVTM and CDR2 ANQGSEA. Here the CDR3 reads CSVESSGDRNQPQHF. The CDR3 DNA reads TGCAGCGTTGAATCTTCGGGGGACAGGAATCAGCCCCAGCATTTT.

This chain joins TRBV9 and TRBJ2-1; 8 bases are shared with TRBD2. Trimming at V came to 1 base and at J to 0 bases, leaving 3 bases not matched to a gene. Looked up from germline, CDR1 is SGDLS and CDR2 is YYNGEE. The CDR3 contains 16 residues. CDR3 nucleotide sequence: TGTGCCAGCAGCGTACTAGCGGGCCACTCCTACAATGAGCAGTTCTTC. It is translated as CASSVLAGHSYNEQFF.

The V and J genes are TRBV2 and TRBJ1-2, with D unclear. CDR1 is SNHLY and CDR2 is FYNNEI in the germline V gene. The CDR3 spans 13 residues. The V end was cut by 3 bases, the J end by 4 bases, with 9 bases between. The CDR3 region is CASSEVTGYGYTF. The DNA of the CDR3 is TGTGCCAGCAGTGAGGTCACCGGCTATGGCTACACCTTC.

The chain combines TRBV5-6 with TRBJ2-3; D perhaps matches TRBD2 (5 bases). Per germline, CDR1 SGHDT and CDR2 YYEEEE. Trimming pared 0 bases from V and 6 bases from J, leaving 5 bases between. The CDR3 is made up of 12 amino acids. CDR3 sequence reads: CASSLGGDTQYF. Written as DNA, the CDR3 is TGTGCCAGCAGCTTGGGAGGGGATACGCAGTATTTT. Complete variable domain (other parts from reference TRBV5-6 and TRBJ2-3): DAGVTQSPTHLIKTRGQQVTLRCSPKSGHDTVSWYQQALGQGPQFIFQYYEEEERQRGNFPDRFSGHQFPNYSSELNVNALLLGDSALYLCASSLGGDTQYFGPGTRLTVL.

This sequence joins TRBV5-1 and TRBJ1-1; 9 positions agree with TRBD1. The junction had 11 bases not matched to a gene; V was cut back by 0 bases and J by 2 bases. The length of the CDR3 is 18 residues. Germline loops: CDR1 SGHRS, CDR2 YFSETQ. CDR3 sequence (DNA): TGCGCCAGCAGCTTGGCCCCGACAGGGGGGGGAAGTAACACTGAAGCTTTCTTT. This sequence encodes CASSLAPTGGGSNTEAFF.

The chain recombines TRBV4-1 with TRBJ2-1, with TRBD1 as a possible D gene (6 bases). CDR1 MGHRA and CDR2 YSYEKL come from the germline V gene. V lost 3 bases to trimming and J lost 10 bases, with 10 bases between them. CDR3 length: 12 amino acids. CDR3 DNA: TGCGCCAGCAGCCAGGCCCAGGGGGAGCAGTTCTTC. It is translated as CASSQAQGEQFF.

This clone was found a few times. This sequence joins TRBV15 and TRBJ1-5; 9 nucleotides agree with TRBD1. Germline values: CDR1 LNHNV, CDR2 YYDKDF (reference sequence). The CDR3 is 17 residues long. V shed 0 bases and J 4 bases; nucleotides not matched to a gene: 7. CDR3 sequence reads: CATSRDRGQGANQPQHF. CDR3 coding DNA: TGTGCCACCAGCAGAGATCGGGGACAGGGTGCAAATCAGCCCCAGCATTTT.

V and J are TRBV5-1 and TRBJ1-1; unclear D gene. Germline-derived CDR1 and CDR2 are SGHRS and YFSETQ. With 4 bases removed from V and 1 base from J, the gap between germline ends came to 14 bases. The CDR3 consists of 15 residues. The DNA for the CDR3 is TGCGCCAGCAGCGACCACCCGCAGGCGAACACTGAAGCTTTCTTT. Amino acid sequence: CASSDHPQANTEAFF.

The chain joins TRBV2 to TRBJ2-1; 7 positions agree with TRBD1. Trimming took 5 bases from V and 4 from J; bases not matched to a gene: 11. This CDR3 is 16 amino acids long. Germline V gives CDR1 SNHLY, CDR2 FYNNEI. The CDR3 nucleotides are TGTGCCAGCAGTTCCCTACAGGGGACATCATACAATGAGCAGTTCTTC. Its translation is CASSSLQGTSYNEQFF.

The DNA of the CDR3 is TGTGCCAGCAGTTTCGGGGGGAATGACAATGAGCAGTTCTTC. Translation: CASSFGGNDNEQFF. The gene calls are TRBV27 and TRBJ2-1; 7 positions match TRBD2. Germline V gives CDR1 MNHEY, CDR2 SMNVEV (reference sequence). The CDR3 contains 14 residues. V shed 3 bases, J shed 5 bases, and the junction held 4 bases outside the gene matches.

CDR3 sequence: CASSVGSGGYNEQFF. CDR3 bases: TGTGCCAGCAGCGTAGGTAGCGGGGGGTACAATGAGCAGTTCTTC. This rearrangement joins TRBV9 to TRBJ2-1; TRBD2 matches at 10 bases. The CDR3 spans 15 residues. Germline CDR1 SGDLS, CDR2 YYNGEE. With 0 bases clipped from V and 4 bases from J, the junction kept 1 base outside the gene matches.

The chain employs TRBV2 and TRBJ2-7; D remains unclear. Germline V gene sequence: CDR1 SNHLY, CDR2 FYNNEI. This CDR3 is built from 12 residues. Trimming cost V 8 bases and J 1 base, with 9 bases left between them. This CDR3 is CASVGGSYEQYF. The CDR3 DNA follows: TGTGCCAGCGTCGGCGGATCCTACGAGCAGTACTTC.

This chain links TRBV30 with TRBJ1-2; 7 bases line up with TRBD1. Germline loops: CDR1 GTSNPN, CDR2 SVGIG (reference sequence). Trimming took 3 bases from V and 3 from J; bases not matched to a gene: 1. This CDR3 is built from 12 residues. In DNA form, the CDR3 reads TGTGCCTGGAGCAGGGGGGACTATGGCTACACCTTC. This sequence encodes CAWSRGDYGYTF.

The chain links TRBV6-6 to TRBJ2-7; 7 bases agree with TRBD2. Germline V CDR1 and CDR2: MNHNY, SVGAGI (reference sequence). V was clipped by 0 bases and J by 4 bases; unmatched bases: 9. The CDR3 loop spans 16 amino acids. CDR3 protein: CASSYSAGTRPYEQYF. Here the CDR3 DNA reads TGTGCCAGCAGTTACTCAGCGGGGACGCGTCCTTACGAGCAGTACTTC.

The genes are TRBV27 and TRBJ2-2; D might be TRBD1 (5 bases). CDR1 is MNHEY, CDR2 SMNVEV, per germline (reference sequence). Trimming cost V 2 bases and J 4 bases, with 8 bases left between them. The CDR3 has 14 residues. The CDR3 sequence: CASSLTGVTGELFF. The DNA of the CDR3 is TGTGCCAGCAGTTTAACAGGAGTCACCGGGGAGCTGTTTTTT.

V gene TRBV19 combines with J gene TRBJ2-1, with TRBD2 identical over 7 bases. V lost 1 base to trimming and J lost 7 bases; unmatched junction nucleotides: 4. Germline V gene lookup returns CDR1 LNHDA and CDR2 SQIVND (reference sequence). The CDR3 is 14 residues long. The CDR3 loop reads CASSIVLARNEQFF. In DNA form, the CDR3 reads TGTGCCAGTAGTATAGTACTAGCGCGAAATGAGCAGTTCTTC.

The chain employs TRBV6-5 and TRBJ2-1; TRBD2 aligns across 8 bases. Germline V gene sequence: CDR1 MNHEY, CDR2 SVGAGI. The CDR3 is 16 amino acids. Trimming removed 2 bases from V and 6 bases from J; junction bases left unmatched: 9. The CDR3 reads CASSYGAGGYSNEQFF. Here the CDR3 DNA reads TGTGCCAGCAGTTACGGTGCGGGAGGCTACTCCAATGAGCAGTTCTTC.

The J gene is TRBJ2-3, the V gene TRBV6-4; 8 bases are shared with TRBD1. J was trimmed by 3 bases and V by 5 bases; bases with no gene match: 4. The CDR3 is 14 residues long. CDR1 is MRHNA, CDR2 SNTAGT, per germline. CDR3 sequence (DNA): TGTGCCAGCAGTTCACGACAGGGGACAGATACGCAGTATTTT. It yields the protein CASSSRQGTDTQYF.

The CDR3 sequence is CASSVEGTYSGNTIYF. The CDR3 DNA reads TGTGCCAGCAGTGTAGAGGGCACCTACTCTGGAAACACCATATATTTT. The chain is built from TRBV6-1 and TRBJ1-3; D is unclear. CDR3 length: 16 amino acids. V lost 4 bases, J lost 0 bases, and 13 bases lay in between. Germline V lookup: CDR1 MNHNS, CDR2 SASEGT.

The chain joins TRBV21-1 to TRBJ1-2; TRBD1 is taken as the D call from the table, unchecked against the DNA. TRBV21-1 is a pseudogene segment. The CDR3 runs 12 residues. The CDR3 DNA reads as TGTGCCAGCAGCAAAGGGACAGGGGGCTACACCTTC. Its protein product is CASSKGTGGYTF.

The chain is built from TRBV10-3 and TRBJ2-5; D gene ambiguous. The CDR3 is made up of 10 amino acids. Germline CDR1 ENHRY, CDR2 SYGVKD. V shed 7 bases and J shed 5 bases, with 5 bases lying between them. The CDR3 DNA is TGTGCCATCAATCAGGAGACCCAGTACTTC. It encodes CAINQETQYF.

This clone came up once. V is TRBV19 and J is TRBJ2-7; a possible D gene is TRBD1 (6 bases). Trimming cost V 4 bases and J 3 bases, with 10 bases left between them. Germline lookup yields CDR1 LNHDA and CDR2 SQIVND (reference sequence). This CDR3 has 13 amino acids. The DNA for the CDR3 is TGTGCCAGTAGTACGGGGACACACTACGAGCAGTACTTC. Translating it yields CASSTGTHYEQYF.

The genes are TRBV6-5 and TRBJ1-1; D gene uncertain. Germline V gene sequence: CDR1 MNHEY, CDR2 SVGAGI. The CDR3 extends over 13 amino acids. V lost 0 bases and J 4 bases, leaving 6 bases between the germline ends. CDR3 DNA sequence: TGTGCCAGCAGTTACTCCGGAGTCACTGAAGCTTTCTTT. It translates to CASSYSGVTEAFF.